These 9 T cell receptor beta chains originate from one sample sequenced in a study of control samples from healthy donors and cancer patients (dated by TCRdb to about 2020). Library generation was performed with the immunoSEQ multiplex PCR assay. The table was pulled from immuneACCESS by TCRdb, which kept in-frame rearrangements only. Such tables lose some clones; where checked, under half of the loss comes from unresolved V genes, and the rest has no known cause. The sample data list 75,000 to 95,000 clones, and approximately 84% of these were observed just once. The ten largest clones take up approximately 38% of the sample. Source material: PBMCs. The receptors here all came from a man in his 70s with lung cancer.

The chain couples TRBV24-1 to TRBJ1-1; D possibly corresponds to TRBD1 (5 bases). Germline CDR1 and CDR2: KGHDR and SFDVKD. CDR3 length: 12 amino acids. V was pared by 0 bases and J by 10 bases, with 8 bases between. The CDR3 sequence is CATSDLPGTAFF. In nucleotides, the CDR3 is TGTGCCACCAGTGATTTGCCAGGGACAGCTTTCTTT.

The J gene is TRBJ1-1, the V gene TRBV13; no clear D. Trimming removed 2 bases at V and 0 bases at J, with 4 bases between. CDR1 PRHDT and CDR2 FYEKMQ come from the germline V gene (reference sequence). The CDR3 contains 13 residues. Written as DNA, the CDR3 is TGTGCCAGCAGCTTACAAGTGAACACTGAAGCTTTCTTT. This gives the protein CASSLQVNTEAFF.

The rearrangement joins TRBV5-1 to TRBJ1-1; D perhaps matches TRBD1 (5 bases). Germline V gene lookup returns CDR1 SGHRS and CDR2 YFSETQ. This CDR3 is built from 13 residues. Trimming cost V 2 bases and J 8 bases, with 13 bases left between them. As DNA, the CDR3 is TGCGCCAGCAGCTTTGGGGGGGACGGCGAAGCTTTCTTT. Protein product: CASSFGGDGEAFF. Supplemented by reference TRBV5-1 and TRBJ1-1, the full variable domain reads KAGVTQTPRYLIKTRGQQVTLSCSPISGHRSVSWYQQTPGQGLQFLFEYFSETQRNKGNFPGRFSGRQFSNSRSEMNVSTLELGDSALYLCASSFGGDGEAFFGQGTRLTVV.

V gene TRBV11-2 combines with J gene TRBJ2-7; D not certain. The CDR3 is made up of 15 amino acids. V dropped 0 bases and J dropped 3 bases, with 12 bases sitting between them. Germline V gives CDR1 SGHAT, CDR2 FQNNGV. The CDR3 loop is CASSLDWSTDYEQYF. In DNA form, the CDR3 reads TGTGCCAGCAGCTTAGATTGGAGCACGGACTACGAGCAGTACTTC.

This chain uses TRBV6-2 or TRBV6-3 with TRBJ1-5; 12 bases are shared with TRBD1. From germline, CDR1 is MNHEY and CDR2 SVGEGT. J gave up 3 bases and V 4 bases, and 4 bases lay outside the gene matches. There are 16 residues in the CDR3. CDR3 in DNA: TGTGCCAGCAGTTCCCGGGACAGGGGGCCCAATCAGCCCCAGCATTTT. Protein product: CASSSRDRGPNQPQHF.

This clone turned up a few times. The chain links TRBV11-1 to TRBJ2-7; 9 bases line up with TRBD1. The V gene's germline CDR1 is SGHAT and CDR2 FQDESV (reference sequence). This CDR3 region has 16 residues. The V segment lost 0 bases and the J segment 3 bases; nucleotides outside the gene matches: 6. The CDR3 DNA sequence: TGTGCCAGCAGCTTAGCGGGACAGGGTGCTTACTACGAGCAGTACTTC. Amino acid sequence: CASSLAGQGAYYEQYF.

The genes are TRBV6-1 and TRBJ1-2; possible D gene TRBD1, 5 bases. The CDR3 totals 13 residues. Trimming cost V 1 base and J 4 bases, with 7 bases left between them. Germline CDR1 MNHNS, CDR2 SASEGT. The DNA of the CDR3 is TGTGCCAGCAGTGAAGAGAGGGGCTATGGCTACACCTTC. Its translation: CASSEERGYGYTF.

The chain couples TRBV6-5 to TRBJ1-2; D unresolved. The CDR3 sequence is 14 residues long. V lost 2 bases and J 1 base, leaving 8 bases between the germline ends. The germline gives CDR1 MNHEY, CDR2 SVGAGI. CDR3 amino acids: CASSYGGNNYGYTF. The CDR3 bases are TGTGCCAGCAGTTACGGAGGGAATAACTATGGCTACACCTTC.

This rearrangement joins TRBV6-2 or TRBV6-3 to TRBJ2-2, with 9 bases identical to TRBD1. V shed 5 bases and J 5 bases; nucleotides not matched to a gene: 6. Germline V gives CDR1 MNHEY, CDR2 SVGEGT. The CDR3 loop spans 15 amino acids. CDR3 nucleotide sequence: TGTGCCAGCAGTATAGACAGGGGGGGTACCGGGGAGCTGTTTTTT. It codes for CASSIDRGGTGELFF.